Sequencing of this TCR beta chain was carried out in a study of vaccination and CD4 T cells after COVID-19 (dated by TCRdb to about 2022). With regard to the full study: Convalescent patients had a positive SARS-CoV-2 result on nasal swab PCR, and of these patients, several had mild disease and one had severe disease. Each participant got two doses of either the Pfizer-BioNTech BNT162b2 vaccine (n=8) or the Moderna mRNA-1273 vaccine (n=2). Post-vaccine blood samples were obtained a median of approximately 70 days after the second vaccine dose, with a range of roughly 13 to 250 days. The spike-specific CD4+ TCR repertoire was compared before and after mRNA vaccination in nine to ten COVID-19 convalescent patients and a handful of infection-naive healthy vaccine recipients. The cultures were stimulated with overlapping spike peptide pools from SARS-CoV-2 and from the common cold coronaviruses HCoV-NL63, HCoV-OC43 and HCoV-229E. Control cultures received a CEFX viral epitope pool as the positive control, an HIV-1 Nef peptide pool as the negative control, or no peptide. Six males and four females were included in the convalescent cohort, with two Hispanic individuals, seven Caucasians, two Asians and one multiracial person represented. Post-COVID blood samples were collected from convalescent patients a median of approximately 100 days after diagnosis, with a range of roughly 35 to 161 days. Study-level results and caveats: In convalescent patients, nearly all vaccine-specific clones (304 of 307) were found to be mono-reactive for SARS-CoV-2 spike rather than cross-reactive with common cold coronaviruses. An increase in the median number of SARS-CoV-2-reactive clonotypes from 21 after infection to 38 after vaccination was observed, but the change was not found to be significant. Only a relatively small number of convalescent patients were included in the study, and early timepoints following natural infection were not analyzed. In convalescent patients, a median about 86% of post-vaccine SARS-CoV-2-reactive clones were detected only after vaccination, and vaccine-specific priming was suggested by this finding.

The treatment or condition tag for this specimen amounts to: roughly nine-day PBMC culture with coronavirus spike peptide pools or control peptides (ViraFEST assay). The ViraFEST assay, used in the study, expanded antigen-specific T cells with peptide pools and then identified the expanded clonotypes through TCR sequencing. The convalescent patients' positive SARS-CoV-2 PCR tests fell between March and December 2020, which was before the Alpha, Beta and Delta variants emerged in the United States. Two million PBMCs per well were cultured in IMDM with 5% human AB serum and 9 to 10 IU/ml IL-2, plus 10 ug/ml peptide pools. Half of the culture medium was replaced with fresh IL-2-containing medium on days 3 and 7. After 10 days of culture, CD4+ T cells were isolated by negative selection using the EasySep CD4+ T cell isolation kit. PBMCs were separated from whole blood using Ficoll-Paque Plus gradient centrifugation and then either used fresh or cryopreserved at -140C. Each culture condition was generally run in triplicate wells.

The library was produced with PCR. DNA from cultured CD4+ T cells underwent TCR sequencing with the Oncomine TCR Beta short-read assay at the Johns Hopkins FTIC core. Genomic DNA was extracted from the cultured CD4+ T cells with the QIAamp micro DNA kit. Oncomine TCR Beta libraries made from cultured CD4+ T cells were pooled using unique dual indexes and sequenced on an Illumina iSeq 100. The paper's processing steps were these. Non-productive sequences were removed, and CDR3s not starting with C, not ending with F or W, or shorter than 7 amino acids were discarded. Antigen-specific clonotypes were identified using the MANAFEST web application through comparison of peptide-stimulated wells with reference and other culture wells. For a clone to be called positive, the clone needed an FDR below 0.05, an odds ratio above 5, and a productive frequency above 0.1% in at least two of three replicate wells. Clonotypes that were significantly expanded in both SARS-CoV-2 spike wells and at least one common cold coronavirus spike condition were defined as cross-reactive. Levenshtein distances (stringdist) and unrooted phylogenetic trees (ape) in R version 3.6.1 were used to assess CDR3 homology. Through fastp at Q25 and MiXCR, TCRdb rebuilt clones from the public reads, retaining in-frame beta chains. Every entry covers one CDR3 protein and lists the most common genes and DNA from its rows. The V and J calls follow TCRdb's processing rather than the paper's. The sample includes 15,000 to 20,000 distinct CDR3 sequences, with 55% to 85% observed a single time. 15% to 20% of the sample rests with the top ten.

CDR1 LNHDA and CDR2 SQIVND were looked up in the germline V gene (reference sequence). The CDR3 holds 11 amino acids from the cysteine to the phenylalanine. Of all the DNA, just the CDR3 is kept, 33 bases in frame from base 1. V and J lose 7 bases and 1 base, and a span of 4 bases separates them. Points on this clonotype: The specificity of this receptor is unknown. No base-level quality is on record; no much larger clone is a single base apart.

This TCR was sampled from a human donor who had recovered from COVID-19. Material for sequencing was CD4+ T cells from blood, cultured in vitro. The sequence is built from TRBV19 and TRBJ1-1, with the identity of the D gene unclear. The CDR3 region has the sequence CASNKNTEAFF. The DNA sequence is TGTGCCAGTAACAAGAACACTGAAGCTTTCTTT.